This T cell receptor (beta chain) was sequenced in a study of T cells in localized non-small cell lung cancer. Of note for this clone: Its antigen is unidentified.

Method: immunoSEQ multiplex PCR; TCRdb's copy keeps in-frame clones and lacks some. The repertoire holds 60,000 to 85,000 clones, with 86% as singletons. General study points: Adjacent lung had a median roughly 53 of the 100 largest tumor clones. Because sequencing included only one region (of the tumor), heterogeneity remains possible.

Source: peripheral blood, taken before any cancer treatment. The receptor was isolated from a male donor aged 60 or over with stage III squamous cell lung carcinoma.

Here the CDR3 reads CSVDRGTDTDTQYF. The CDR3 coding sequence is TGCAGCGTTGACCGGGGGACGGACACAGATACGCAGTATTTT. The J gene is TRBJ2-3, the V gene TRBV29-1, with D maybe TRBD2 (6 bases). Trimming stripped 3 bases from V and 2 bases from J, with 12 bases between. CDR3 size: 14 residues. Per the germline V gene, CDR1 is SQVTM and CDR2 is ANQGSEA.